The sample holds many counts of the clone carrying this TCR beta chain. No treatment of any kind had been given to any patient before thyroid surgery. Trimming removed 1 base from V and 10 bases from J; junction bases left unmatched: 14. The CDR3 totals 16 residues. Per the germline V gene, CDR1 is SGHAT and CDR2 is FQNNGV. The data stem from a study of metastatic and nonmetastatic thyroid tumors. Background on the study: From malignant and benign thyroid patients, repertoires in blood and in tumor or nodule tissue were compared.

MiXCR reprocessed the PCR reads for TCRdb. The sample consists of 90,000 or so clones, 8% to 9.5% of them appearing once. This rearrangement joins TRBV11-2 to TRBJ1-1, with 8 bases aligning to TRBD1. This clonotype originated in a female donor with papillary thyroid cancer or a benign thyroid nodule (not recorded which). Some clones in this sample may be carry-over from other donors' samples. Sequencing was carried out using blood. The DNA of the CDR3 is TGTGCCAGCAGCTTAGTCCCCGACAGGGGATGGTTCGGAGCTTTCTTT. Protein: CASSLVPDRGWFGAFF.